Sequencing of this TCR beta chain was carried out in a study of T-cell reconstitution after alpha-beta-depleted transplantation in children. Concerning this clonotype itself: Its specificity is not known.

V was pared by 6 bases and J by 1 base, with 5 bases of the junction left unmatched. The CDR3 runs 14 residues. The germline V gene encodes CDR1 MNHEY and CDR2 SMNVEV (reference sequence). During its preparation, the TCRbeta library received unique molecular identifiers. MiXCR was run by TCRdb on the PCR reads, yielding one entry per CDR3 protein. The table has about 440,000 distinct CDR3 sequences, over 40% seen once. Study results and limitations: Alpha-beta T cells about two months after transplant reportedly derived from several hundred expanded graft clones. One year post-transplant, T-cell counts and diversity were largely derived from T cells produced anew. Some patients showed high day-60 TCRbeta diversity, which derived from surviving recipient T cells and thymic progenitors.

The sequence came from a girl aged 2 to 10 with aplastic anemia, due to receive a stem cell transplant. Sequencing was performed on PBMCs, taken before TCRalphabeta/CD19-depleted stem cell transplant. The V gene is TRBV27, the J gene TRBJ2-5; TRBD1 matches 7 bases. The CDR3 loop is CASSRQGLQETQYF. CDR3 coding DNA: TGTGCCAGCAGCAGACAGGGTCTCCAAGAGACCCAGTACTTC.